This TCR beta chain originates from a study of shared clonotypes between healthy human individuals. Splitting the CD4+ cells yielded a CD45RA+ naive subset and a CD45RA-negative memory subset. Sequenced by immunoSEQ multiplex PCR; TCRdb stores in-frame clones only, minus some. The sample lists fewer than 3 million clones, under 95% occurring once. The receptor was isolated from a man younger than 35 in good health. Some clones in this sample may be carry-over from other donors' samples. Sequenced input: naive CD4+ T cells from PBMCs. Subset indicated: CD45RA+ positively selected.

The CDR3 DNA follows: TGTGCCAGCAGGGCAGGGGTGACTAATGAAAAACTGTTTTTT. Its translation: CASRAGVTNEKLFF. The chain has TRBV6-1 and TRBJ1-4; TRBD1 might be the D (6 bases). The CDR3 covers 14 residues. Trimming removed 6 bases at V and 2 bases at J, with 10 bases between. Germline-derived CDR1 and CDR2 are MNHNS and SASEGT.